Following are 16 T cell receptor beta chains from one sample sequenced in a study of shared clonotypes between healthy human individuals. Profiled with immunoSEQ multiplex PCR; TCRdb holds only in-frame clones, not every one. The sample shows 1,400,000 or so clones, 98% of them seen only once. The sequencing sample was made of naive CD4+ T cells sorted from blood. Subset denoted: CD45RA+ positively selected. The source of these receptors is a man aged 25-45 years in good health.

The J gene is TRBJ2-7, the V gene TRBV30; 8 positions agree with TRBD1. The germline V gene has CDR1 GTSNPN and CDR2 SVGIG (reference sequence). The CDR3 spans 13 residues. The junction had 4 bases not matched to a gene; V was cut back by 4 bases and J by 2 bases. CDR3 region: CAWTGGAPYEQYF. The CDR3 DNA is TGTGCCTGGACAGGGGGCGCCCCCTACGAGCAGTACTTC. Supplemented by reference TRBV30 and TRBJ2-7, the full variable domain reads SQTIHQWPATLVQPVGSPLSLECTVEGTSNPNLYWYRQAAGRGLQLLFYSVGIGQISSEVPQNLSASRPQDRQFILSSKKLLLSDSGFYLCAWTGGAPYEQYFGPGTRLTVT.

This rearrangement joins TRBV15 to TRBJ2-2; D perhaps matches TRBD1 (5 bases). Germline-derived CDR1 and CDR2 are LNHNV and YYDKDF (reference sequence). The CDR3 is made up of 13 amino acids. V lost 5 bases to trimming and J lost 9 bases, with 13 bases between them. The CDR3 region is CATSLDSLRELFF. CDR3 coding DNA: TGTGCCACCAGCCTTGACAGCCTCCGGGAGCTGTTTTTT. The full variable domain, its missing parts supplied by reference TRBV15 and TRBJ2-2, is DAMVIQNPRYQVTQFGKPVTLSCSQTLNHNVMYWYQQKSSQAPKLLFHYYDKDFNNEADTPDNFQSRRPNTSFCFLDIRSPGLGDTAMYLCATSLDSLRELFFGEGSRLTVL.

CDR3 sequence reads: CASSLLGLAKNIQYF. CDR3 in DNA: TGTGCCAGCAGCTTACTAGGACTAGCCAAAAACATTCAGTACTTC. The chain recombines TRBV7-9 with TRBJ2-4; a weak D match, TRBD2 (5 bases). The length of the CDR3 is 15 residues. Trimming took off 2 bases at V and 0 bases at J, with 8 bases between the two ends. CDR1 and CDR2 (germline): SEHNR, FQNEAQ (reference sequence).

This rearrangement joins TRBV28 to TRBJ1-4; tentative D call: TRBD1 (5 bases). CDR1 is MDHEN and CDR2 is SYDVKM in the germline V gene. Trimming shortened V by 6 bases and J by 6 bases, and 17 bases separated the two germline ends. The CDR3 totals 15 residues. CDR3 DNA: TGTGCCAGCAGCCCGACAGCTTCGGGGGATGAAAAACTGTTTTTT. This sequence encodes CASSPTASGDEKLFF.

J is TRBJ2-5 and V is TRBV19; TRBD1 or TRBD2 may be the D gene (6 bases each). Germline V gene sequence: CDR1 LNHDA, CDR2 SQIVND (reference sequence). This CDR3 spans 15 amino acids. With 4 bases removed from V and 8 bases from J, the gap between germline ends came to 20 bases. DNA of the CDR3: TGTGCCAGTAGTACCCCCGCGGGGCTGGGGACAACCCAGTACTTC. This translates into CASSTPAGLGTTQYF.

The chain recombines TRBV6-6 with TRBJ2-7, with TRBD1 matching 9 bases. Trimming cost V 7 bases and J 4 bases; bases outside gene matches: 5. This CDR3 has 13 residues. The germline gives CDR1 MNHNY, CDR2 SVGAGI (reference sequence). CDR3 sequence reads: CASTTGTGYEQYF. CDR3 nucleotide sequence: TGTGCCAGCACCACCGGGACAGGGTACGAGCAGTACTTC.

This chain joins TRBV5-1 and TRBJ2-4; no clear D gene. This CDR3 contains 15 residues. Germline CDR1 SGHRS, CDR2 YFSETQ. With 0 bases removed from V and 3 bases from J, the gap between germline ends came to 10 bases. The CDR3 nucleotides are TGCGCCAGCAGCTTGGGGGCCCCAGGCAAAAACATTCAGTACTTC. This sequence encodes CASSLGAPGKNIQYF.

The chain carries TRBV27 and TRBJ1-2; no clear D gene. This CDR3 has 15 amino acids. Germline lookup yields CDR1 MNHEY and CDR2 SMNVEV (reference sequence). With 3 bases removed from V and 0 bases from J, the gap between germline ends came to 11 bases. CDR3 in amino acids: CASSFHGLANYGYTF. The CDR3 bases are TGTGCCAGCAGTTTTCACGGTTTAGCTAACTATGGCTACACCTTC.

The chain joins TRBV6-4 to TRBJ1-1, with a tentative D call TRBD1 (6 bases). Germline values: CDR1 MRHNA, CDR2 SNTAGT. Trimming left V 9 bases short and J 0 bases short, with 17 bases between. The CDR3 totals 15 residues. The DNA of the CDR3 is TGTGCCAGGGCAGTACGGGACATAATGAACACTGAAGCTTTCTTT. It encodes CARAVRDIMNTEAFF.

With respect to this clone: The sample holds other DNA sequences that translate to the same CDR3. This chain connects TRBV5-1 to TRBJ2-7; TRBD1 matches 10 bases. CDR1 and CDR2 from the germline V gene are SGHRS and YFSETQ. This CDR3 region has 14 residues. J was trimmed by 4 bases and V by 3 bases; bases with no gene match: 4. This CDR3 is CASSSGTGVYEQYF. CDR3 DNA: TGCGCCAGCAGCTCCGGGACAGGGGTTTACGAGCAGTACTTC.

The V gene is TRBV7-2, the J gene TRBJ1-1; D is unclear. CDR1 is SGHTA, CDR2 FQGNSA, per germline. There are 14 residues in the CDR3. V lost 5 bases and J 1 base, leaving 11 bases between the germline ends. The CDR3 reads CASSRPDGNTEAFF. CDR3 nucleotide sequence: TGTGCCAGCAGCCGGCCCGACGGGAACACTGAAGCTTTCTTT.

The rearrangement joins TRBV18 to TRBJ2-3, with 10 bases lining up with TRBD2. The germline gives CDR1 KGHSH, CDR2 LQKENI. The CDR3 has 15 residues. Losses at the gene ends were 5 bases for V and 2 bases for J; bases not matched to a gene: 4. The CDR3 loop reads CASSTLAGVTDTQYF. CDR3 DNA: TGTGCCAGCTCAACCCTAGCGGGGGTCACAGATACGCAGTATTTT.

This clone was counted once. The rearrangement joins TRBV18 to TRBJ2-3; a possible D gene is TRBD1 (6 bases). The V gene's germline CDR1 is KGHSH and CDR2 LQKENI. The length of the CDR3 is 14 residues. The V gene lost 6 bases and the J gene lost 2 bases, with 12 bases spanning the gap. This CDR3 reads CASSPTGYTDTQYF. In DNA form, the CDR3 reads TGTGCCAGCTCGCCAACAGGGTACACAGATACGCAGTATTTT. The full variable domain, with the rest looked up from reference TRBV18 and TRBJ2-3, is NAGVMQNPRHLVRRRGQEARLRCSPMKGHSHVYWYRQLPEEGLKFMVYLQKENIIDESGMPKERFSAEFPKEGPSILRIQQVVRGDSAAYFCASSPTGYTDTQYFGPGTRLTVL.

The rearrangement uses TRBV28 and TRBJ2-7; unclear D gene. V was pared by 5 bases and J by 6 bases, with 14 bases between. This CDR3 comprises 13 residues. Germline assignment: CDR1 MDHEN and CDR2 SYDVKM. The CDR3 coding sequence is TGTGCCAGCAGTGATACCGGTGGTCGCGAGCAGTACTTC. As protein: CASSDTGGREQYF. Using reference TRBV28 and TRBJ2-7 for the parts outside the CDR3, the full variable domain is DVKVTQSSRYLVKRTGEKVFLECVQDMDHENMFWYRQDPGLGLRLIYFSYDVKMKEKGDIPEGYSVSREKKERFSLILESASTNQTSMYLCASSDTGGREQYFGPGTRLTVT.

The J gene is TRBJ2-2, the V gene TRBV29-1; 9 bases are a match to TRBD2. With V trimmed by 4 bases and J by 4 bases, 4 bases remained unmatched. This CDR3 spans 14 amino acids. Germline-derived CDR1 and CDR2 are SQVTM and ANQGSEA. CDR3 nucleotides: TGCAGCGTTGGAAGCGGGAGGATCACCGGGGAGCTGTTTTTT. This translates into CSVGSGRITGELFF.

The V call is TRBV9, the J call TRBJ2-3; D is ambiguous. This CDR3 has 13 amino acids. V lost 4 bases and J 6 bases, leaving 12 bases between the germline ends. Germline V gene lookup returns CDR1 SGDLS and CDR2 YYNGEE. The CDR3 here is CASSPSLWDTQYF. In nucleotides, the CDR3 is TGTGCCAGCAGCCCCTCCCTCTGGGATACGCAGTATTTT.